This TCR beta chain was found in a study of OX40 agonist ivuxolimab in advanced cancers. Across the study: Participants averaged approximately 65 years of age (range roughly 20 to 90) and were 82.7% male.

Germline V gene sequence: CDR1 MNHNS, CDR2 SASEGT. The CDR3 consists of 13 residues. The V end was cut by 5 bases, the J end by 4 bases, with 11 bases between. Assay used: immunoSEQ multiplex PCR; TCRdb lists only in-frame clones, some missing. The repertoire holds some 80,000 clones, roughly 91% seen once, with 0.32% in the top ten. This specimen was CD4+ or CD8+ T cells sorted from blood, taken in a trial of the OX40 agonist ivuxolimab. The TCR was taken from an adult with an advanced solid tumor such as melanoma, head and neck, liver or kidney cancer. The chain couples TRBV6-1 to TRBJ1-2; tentative D call: TRBD1 (5 bases). The CDR3 protein is CASSKGQAYGYTF. In DNA, the CDR3 is TGTGCCAGCAGTAAAGGACAAGCCTATGGCTACACCTTC.